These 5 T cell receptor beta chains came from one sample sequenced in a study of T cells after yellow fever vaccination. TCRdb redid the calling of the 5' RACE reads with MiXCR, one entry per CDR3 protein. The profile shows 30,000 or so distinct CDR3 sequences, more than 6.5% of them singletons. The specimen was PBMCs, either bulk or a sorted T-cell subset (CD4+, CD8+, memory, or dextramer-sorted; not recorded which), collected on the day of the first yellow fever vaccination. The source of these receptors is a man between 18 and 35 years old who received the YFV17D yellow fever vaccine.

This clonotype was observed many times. The CDR3 sequence is CASSLWGINQPQHF. The CDR3 region has the DNA TGCGCCAGCAGCCTTTGGGGAATCAATCAGCCCCAGCATTTT. This rearrangement joins TRBV5-1 to TRBJ1-5; D is undetermined. The ends were cut back, 4 bases at V and 3 bases at J, with 11 bases in the middle. The V gene's germline CDR1 is SGHRS and CDR2 YFSETQ. The CDR3 totals 14 residues.

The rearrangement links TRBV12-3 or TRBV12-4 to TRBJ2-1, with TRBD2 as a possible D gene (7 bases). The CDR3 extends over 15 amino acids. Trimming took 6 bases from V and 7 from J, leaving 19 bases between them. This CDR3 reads CASRGGGGALNEQFF. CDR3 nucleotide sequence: TGTGCCAGCAGGGGAGGAGGGGGGGCTCTGAATGAGCAGTTCTTC.

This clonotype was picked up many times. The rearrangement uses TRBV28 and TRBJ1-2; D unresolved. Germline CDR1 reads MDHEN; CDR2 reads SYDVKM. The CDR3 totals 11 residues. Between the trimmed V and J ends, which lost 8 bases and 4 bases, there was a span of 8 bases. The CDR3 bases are TGTGCCAGCGGAATGAGCTATGGCTACACCTTC. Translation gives CASGMSYGYTF.

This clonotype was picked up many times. This chain's CDR3 is CASHPQKRVRGGTDTQYF. CDR3 nucleotide sequence: TGCGCCAGCCATCCCCAGAAAAGAGTGCGGGGTGGCACAGATACGCAGTATTTT. V gene TRBV5-1 combines with J gene TRBJ2-3; possible D gene TRBD2, 6 bases. Germline V gene sequence: CDR1 SGHRS, CDR2 YFSETQ. The V and J ends lost 7 bases and 1 base respectively, with 25 bases between them. This CDR3 is 18 amino acids long.

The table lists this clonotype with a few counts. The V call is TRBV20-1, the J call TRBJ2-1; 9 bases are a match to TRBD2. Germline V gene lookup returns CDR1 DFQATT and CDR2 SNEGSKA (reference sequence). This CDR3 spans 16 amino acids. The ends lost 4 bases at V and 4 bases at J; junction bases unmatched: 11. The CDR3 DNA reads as TGCAGTGCTATCAGTTCGGGAGCGGGGGGTTACAATGAGCAGTTCTTC. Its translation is CSAISSGAGGYNEQFF.